In its sample, the clone carrying this T cell receptor (beta chain) was seen once. Generated by immunoSEQ multiplex PCR, the TCRdb table keeps only in-frame clones and is missing some. The repertoire holds 40,000 to 50,000 clones, 88% seen once, with around 9.6% in the top ten. These data are taken from a study of blood T cell repertoires in COVID-19. There are 14 residues in the CDR3. V was clipped by 6 bases and J by 2 bases, with 13 bases between them. Germline V CDR1 and CDR2: SNHLY, FYNNEI. This TCR was recovered from a man aged 45-60 years with active COVID-19. Sequencing was done on a sample of peripheral blood. The chain uses TRBV2 and TRBJ1-1, with a possible D match to TRBD1 (6 bases). The DNA for the CDR3 is TGTGCCAGCAGGGCCGACAGGAAAAACACTGAAGCTTTCTTT. Protein sequence: CASRADRKNTEAFF.